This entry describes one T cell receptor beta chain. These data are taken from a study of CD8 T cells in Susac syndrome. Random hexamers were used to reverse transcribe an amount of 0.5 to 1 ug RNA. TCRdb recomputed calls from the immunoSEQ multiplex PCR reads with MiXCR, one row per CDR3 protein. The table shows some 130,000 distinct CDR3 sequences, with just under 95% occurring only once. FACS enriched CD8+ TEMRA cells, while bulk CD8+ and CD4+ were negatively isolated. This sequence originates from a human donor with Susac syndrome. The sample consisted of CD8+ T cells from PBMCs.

The CDR3 sequence is CASSRQGLNNEQFF. The CDR3 DNA reads TGCGCCAGCAGCCGACAGGGACTAAACAATGAGCAGTTCTTC. The chain couples TRBV4-1 to TRBJ2-1; D may be TRBD1 or TRBD2 (7 bases each). CDR3 size: 14 residues. Trimming cost V 4 bases and J 5 bases, with 12 bases left between them. Germline assignment: CDR1 MGHRA and CDR2 YSYEKL.